This TCR beta chain originates from a study of blood T cell repertoires in COVID-19. Study-level information: PBMCs, B-cell-depleted T cells, or T cells provided the cDNA or gDNA that made up the material.

Original processing methods: Nucleated cell number was recorded as an estimate derived from reference gene primer amplification. Method: immunoSEQ multiplex PCR; TCRdb's copy keeps in-frame clones and lacks some. The V and J calls and clone size were taken over from that table, and D and trimming were inferred from the DNA. The sample has 280,000 or so clones, approximately 85% seen once. V was clipped by 4 bases and J by 1 base; unmatched bases: 5. There are 15 residues in the CDR3. Germline CDR1 SGHVS, CDR2 FNYEAQ. The participants were between about 18 and 100 years old and came from under 25 US areas. Participants reported their clinical history, and cohort assignment relied on those reports.

Sequences were obtained from PBMCs or T cells enriched from blood (not recorded which). This chain connects TRBV7-6 to TRBJ2-3; 7 positions match TRBD2. The receptor was isolated from a man aged 25 to 40 who had recovered from COVID-19. CDR3 in amino acids: CASSSGLGGTDTQYF. CDR3 nucleotide sequence: TGTGCCAGCAGCTCCGGACTAGGTGGCACAGATACGCAGTATTTT.